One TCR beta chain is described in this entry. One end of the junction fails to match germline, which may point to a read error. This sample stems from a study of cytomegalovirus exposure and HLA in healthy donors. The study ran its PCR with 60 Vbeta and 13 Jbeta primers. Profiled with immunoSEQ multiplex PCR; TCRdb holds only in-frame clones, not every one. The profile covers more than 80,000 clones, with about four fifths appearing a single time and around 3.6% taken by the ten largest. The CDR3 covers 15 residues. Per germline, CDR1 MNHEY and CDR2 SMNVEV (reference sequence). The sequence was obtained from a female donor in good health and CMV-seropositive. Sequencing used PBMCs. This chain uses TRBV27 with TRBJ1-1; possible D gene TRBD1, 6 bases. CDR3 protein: CASSLSGTRNTEAFF. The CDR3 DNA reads TGTGCCAGCAGTCTATCTGGGACAAGGAACACTGAAGCTTTCTTT.